What follows describes a single T cell receptor (beta chain). Its antigen specificity is not known. To determine HCMV serostatus, a commercial ELISA kit was used to detect HCMV-specific IgG in serum. Ficoll density gradient centrifugation was used to isolate peripheral blood mononuclear cells from blood. Including the terminal cysteine and phenylalanine, the CDR3 comprises 14 residues. Only the protein is available. Taken from the germline V gene (reference sequence), the CDR1 and CDR2 loops are DFQATT and SNEGSKA. The sample originates from a study of T cells expressing NK-cell markers (dated by TCRdb to the early 2020s). Looking at the study overall: TCR beta-chain repertoires were profiled in sorted CD3+CD56+NKG2C+, CD3+CD56+NKG2C- and CD3+CD56-NKG2C+ T-cell subsets from eight donors. The libraries were sequenced on Illumina HiSeq 2000/2500, MiSeq or NextSeq, producing 2 x 150 bp reads. Seven of the eight sequenced donors were HCMV-seropositive and one was HCMV-seronegative. The eight sequenced donors were randomly selected healthy volunteers, three men and five women.

The run used an Illumina HiSeq 2000. 5'RACE template switching, by which a universal primer site and unique molecular identifiers were added, was used to make TCR beta cDNA libraries. cDNA synthesis was primed from the TCR beta constant segment and was followed by two successive PCR amplification steps. Per the original workflow: MIGEC was used to demultiplex reads and group reads by UMI, and MiTCR was used to assemble and quantify clonotypes. To exclude erroneous sequences, any TCR cDNA sequence not supported by at least two reads was discarded. The tcR package was used for downstream repertoire analysis, and clonotypes were matched between fractions using CDR3 nucleotide sequence together with V segment. VDJmatch was used to annotate antigen specificity against VDJdb, with one amino acid substitution in CDR3 permitted. With the reads reprocessed by TCRdb, a single entry stands for each CDR3 protein sequence and no DNA is reported. The V and J calls, along with clone size, are taken from TCRdb and not from the paper's own processing. This sample's clone table shows about 160,000 distinct CDR3 sequences. In total, the top ten clones hold 18% of the sample.

What the authors observed across the whole study: It remained unclear whether the expanded NKG2C-expressing T cell clones were specific for HCMV antigens. In 5 to 7 donors, the dominant CD3+CD56+NKG2C+ clonotypes were found to rank among the top 10 CD8+ clonotypes and to make up about 1.0-7.5% of CD8+ T cells. Those dominant clonotypes were again the most abundant among CD3+CD56-NKG2C+ cells in a handful of donors, at about 28.3-65%.

Sample: blood T cells: a sorted CD56 or NKG2C T cell subset, CD4+ or CD8+ T cells, or bulk PBMC T cells (not recorded which). In this chain, TRBV20-1 is recombined with TRBJ2-2. The source of this sequence is a woman between 18 and 70 years old in good health. This receptor carries the CDR3 CSAGGVGTPGELFF.